This TCR beta chain emerged from a study of Graves' ophthalmopathy and Graves' hyperthyroidism (dated by TCRdb to the late 2010s). At the level of the whole study: Peripheral blood was collected at initial diagnosis, before any treatment. The study used TCR beta repertoire signatures to distinguish Graves' ophthalmopathy from Graves' hyperthyroidism and to predict progression to ophthalmopathy. In total, 135 blood samples were TCR-sequenced: roughly 45 ophthalmopathy, some 80 hyperthyroidism and about 17 hyperthyroidism-to-ophthalmopathy patients. A discovery set of 100 patients (43 ophthalmopathy, 55 to 65 stable hyperthyroidism) was enrolled to explore V-J signatures distinguishing ophthalmopathy from hyperthyroidism. For independent validation, a separate cohort was made up of around 19 hyperthyroidism patients plus 17 patients who later progressed from hyperthyroidism to ophthalmopathy. In about six hyperthyroidism patients, the T-cell repertoires found in thyroid tissue were compared with those found in blood. Following sample collection, hyperthyroidism patients were given methimazole at a starting dose of 30 mg daily, and ophthalmopathy patients were given high-dose intravenous methylprednisolone. The approximately 90 discovery patients were randomly split 7:3 into training and test sets. What the study reported, not specific to this receptor: In validation, the model predicted ophthalmopathy progression with less than 71% sensitivity and 72% to 80% specificity; 12 predicted patients were CT-confirmed with GO in a median of approximately 6.5 months. In cross-validation, the 13-signature model distinguished ophthalmopathy from stable hyperthyroidism with nearly 90% sensitivity and approximately 81% specificity, while in the test set the corresponding values were about 79% and 69%. Sample size was not statistically predetermined, and group allocation was not concealed from the investigators. Most of the expanded thyroid clonotypes with a frequency above 0.001 were also detected in blood, and it was suggested that the thyroid immune response may be reflected by blood repertoires.

For repertoire sequencing, TCR beta CDR3 regions were amplified from RNA transcripts. The first round of RT-PCR was done with HTBI primers and the Qiagen OneStep RT-PCR kit, and was followed by a second round of multiplex PCR, then size selection and purification. Sequencing of the libraries was carried out on an Illumina HiSeq2000 in paired-end mode with 100 bp reads. From the authors' description of their analysis: SOAPnuke was used to process the reads, removing any read that contained adapters or uncalled bases, had a mean Phred below 15, or lacked an exact match to the constant primer or identifier. High-quality paired reads were merged with COPE v1.2.5. Each unique nucleotide sequence was defined as a clonotype, and clonotypes were aligned to IMGT TRB V, D and J references with MiTCR v1.1. Analysis was restricted to V-J combinations with a frequency above 0.0001, which covered 99.2% of repertoires. For each V-J combination, a TCR clonal expansion and chaos score was defined as F50 clonal expansion divided by the chaos observed in the TCRdist matrix. Features were reduced by Welch's t-statistics and random forest to around 13 V-J combinations, which fed a naive Bayes classifier. The Morisita-Horn index was used to measure how similar the thyroid and blood repertoires were. The public sequencing data were trimmed at Q25 with fastp and processed into clonotypes with MiXCR by TCRdb, which kept only in-frame beta chains. Entries that share a CDR3 protein sequence are merged under the most common genes and DNA. The V and J calls were determined by TCRdb, not by the authors. The sample records some 520,000 distinct CDR3 sequences, approximately 15% of which are singletons. The ten largest clones capture about 9.4% of the sample.

Patients with ophthalmopathy had moderately to severely active disease, with a Clinical Activity Score of 3 or more, a NOSPECS grade of 4 or more, and a disease duration of less than 3 months. Patients with other autoimmune diseases, uncontrolled infections, pregnancy or lactation were excluded from the study. Diagnosis relied on clinical symptoms, serum thyroxine, TRAb, thyroid ultrasound and orbital computed tomography. PBMCs were isolated from more than 8 ml of fresh peripheral blood by Ficoll-Paque density gradient centrifugation. Total RNA was extracted with Trizol reagent and quality-checked on an Agilent 2100 Bioanalyzer. This clonotype was found many times. This receptor's antigen is unknown. Base qualities are not at hand, and no much larger clone is one base apart. Via the germline V gene, CDR1 is MDHEN and CDR2 SYDVKM. The cysteine opens and the phenylalanine closes a CDR3 of 16 amino acids. Only the CDR3 DNA stays, 48 bases, in frame from base 1. V gives up 6 bases and J gives up 2 bases, and the segment between their germline ends measures 19 bases.

Recombination linked TRBV28 to TRBJ2-5; TRBD1 is perhaps the D gene, given 6 matching bases. Sample: blood. This sequence originates from a woman in her 30s with Graves' ophthalmopathy. Donor details come from another sample of the same person, matched by shared clones. The sequenced DNA: TGTGCCAGCAGCCCGCTCGGACAGAAGGTTCAAGAGACCCAGTACTTC. Its protein product is CASSPLGQKVQETQYF.